The clone carrying this TCR beta chain appeared many times. What it binds is unknown. The data belong to a study of beta chain features in type 1 diabetes. Study-wide results and limits: A pattern of fewer insertions and more deletions at VDJ junctions was seen in type 1 diabetes patients. TCRB rearrangement may or may not be influenced by HLA type; here this remained unresolved.

The CDR3 is made up of 16 amino acids. Per the germline V gene, CDR1 is MDHEN and CDR2 is SYDVKM. V lost 4 bases and J 1 base, leaving 11 bases between the germline ends. Investigators reverse transcribed all isolated RNA, so they sequenced expressed TCRB transcripts. The repertoire was sequenced with immunoSEQ multiplex PCR; TCRdb's copy has only in-frame clones and lacks some. The data show about 290,000 clones, approximately 8% seen once. The material sequenced was central memory CD4+ T cells from blood. The receptor's source is a woman aged 18-29 years in good health. The genes are TRBV28 and TRBJ1-6; D gene unclear. CDR3 sequence reads: CASSSSGGSYNSPLHF. The CDR3 coding sequence is TGTGCCAGCAGTTCCTCGGGAGGGTCCTATAATTCACCCCTCCACTTT. The full variable domain, its missing parts supplied by reference TRBV28 and TRBJ1-6, is DVKVTQSSRYLVKRTGEKVFLECVQDMDHENMFWYRQDPGLGLRLIYFSYDVKMKEKGDIPEGYSVSREKKERFSLILESASTNQTSMYLCASSSSGGSYNSPLHFGNGTRLTVT.